This T cell receptor beta chain was profiled in a study of blood T cell repertoires in COVID-19. The overall study: Samples representing acute and convalescent COVID-19 were sourced from the United States, Italy and Spain.

In the study's own analysis: Estimates of nucleated cell counts were drawn from the amplification of reference gene primers. Using immunoSEQ multiplex PCR, the repertoire was profiled, and TCRdb retains in-frame clones only, with some absent. The V and J calls and clone size were taken over from that table, and D and trimming were inferred from the DNA. There are some 290,000 clones in the sample; roughly 90% occur only once, and less than 3.5% lies in the top ten. Trimming left V 7 bases short and J 2 bases short, with 14 bases between. The CDR3 length is 14 residues. Per the germline V gene, CDR1 is LNHDA and CDR2 is SQIVND (reference sequence). In Seattle, patients joined the study during active infection and were tracked longitudinally.

This chain links TRBV19 with TRBJ2-5; D unresolved. Sequencing was carried out using peripheral blood. The sequence was obtained from a woman aged 30 to 39 with COVID-19, enrolled during active disease. The DNA of the CDR3 is TGTGCCAGTAAAAAAGAGCCGTCGCAAGAGACCCAGTACTTC. Its translation is CASKKEPSQETQYF.